Detailed here is one T cell receptor beta chain. The antigen remains undetermined. The data originate from a study of cytomegalovirus exposure and HLA in healthy donors. Background on the study: HLA-typed donors contributed some 83 million unique TCRs, which were held in an early data release. Study results and limitations: A later analysis showed that HLA-associated TCR beta chains had undergone more clonal expansion than equally common others.

In the PCR, 60 Vbeta and 13 Jbeta primers were used. The method was immunoSEQ multiplex PCR; TCRdb's version includes in-frame clones alone and lacks a portion of them. Of around 120,000 clones listed, about 10% were seen once; the top ten hold around 3%. This TCR derives from a man aged 25-40 years in good health and CMV-seronegative. Material: PBMCs.

Written as DNA, the CDR3 is TGTGCCAGTAGTATAGAGACAGGGTCTGGAAACACCATATATTTT. Its protein product is CASSIETGSGNTIYF. The V and J genes are TRBV19 and TRBJ1-3; 7 bases agree with TRBD1. This CDR3 has 15 amino acids. Germline lookup yields CDR1 LNHDA and CDR2 SQIVND (reference sequence). Trimming took 0 bases from V and 1 from J; bases not matched to a gene: 0.